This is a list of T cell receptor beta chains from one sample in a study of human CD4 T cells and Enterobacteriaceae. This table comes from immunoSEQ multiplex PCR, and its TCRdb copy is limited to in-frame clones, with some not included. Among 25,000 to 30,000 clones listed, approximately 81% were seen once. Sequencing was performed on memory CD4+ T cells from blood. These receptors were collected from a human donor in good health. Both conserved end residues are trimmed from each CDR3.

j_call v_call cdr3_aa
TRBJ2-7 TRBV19 ASTPGQVFGTYEQY
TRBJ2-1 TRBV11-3 ASSLDGPRGASEQF
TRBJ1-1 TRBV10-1 ASSGGAGLKNTEAF
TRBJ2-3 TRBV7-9 ASSSYRAGLADTDTQY
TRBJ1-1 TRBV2 ASSDGSLRIVAF
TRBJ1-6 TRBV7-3 ASSSNSPLH
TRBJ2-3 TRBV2 ASRFEANTDTQY
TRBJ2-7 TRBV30 AWGTGFYEQY
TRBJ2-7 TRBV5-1 ASSLGTDPNEQY
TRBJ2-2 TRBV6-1 ASSVTGSGELF
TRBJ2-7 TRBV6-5 ASSRTGTRGHEQY
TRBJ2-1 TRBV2 ASNNGTENYNEQF
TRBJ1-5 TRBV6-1 ASHQDGPGNQPQH
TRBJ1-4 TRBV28 ASSSTGAAKLF
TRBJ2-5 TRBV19 ASSTLTGGVVETQY
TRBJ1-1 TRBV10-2 ASNEYLAWAAF
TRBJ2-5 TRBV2 ASRTQGQETQY
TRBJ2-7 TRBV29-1 SVVGDRLSYEQY
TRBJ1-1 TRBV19 ASSPDRANTEAF
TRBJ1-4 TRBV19 ASWAQGSSEKLF
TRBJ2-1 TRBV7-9 ASSSGQGEWSEQF
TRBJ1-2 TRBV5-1 ASSLYGQGNYGYT
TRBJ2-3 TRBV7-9 ASSPWDDTDTQY
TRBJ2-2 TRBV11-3 ASSPENTGELF
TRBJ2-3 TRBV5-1 ASSWGVGPDTQY
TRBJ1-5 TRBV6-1 ASSVQGATNQPQH
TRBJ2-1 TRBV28 ASSRFSSGENEQF
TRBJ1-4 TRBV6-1 ASSEFLGRTSNEKLF
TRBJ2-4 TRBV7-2 ASSSEGGNIQY
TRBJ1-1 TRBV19 ASSMDRVNTEAF
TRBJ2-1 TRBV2 ASRGLAGNNEQF